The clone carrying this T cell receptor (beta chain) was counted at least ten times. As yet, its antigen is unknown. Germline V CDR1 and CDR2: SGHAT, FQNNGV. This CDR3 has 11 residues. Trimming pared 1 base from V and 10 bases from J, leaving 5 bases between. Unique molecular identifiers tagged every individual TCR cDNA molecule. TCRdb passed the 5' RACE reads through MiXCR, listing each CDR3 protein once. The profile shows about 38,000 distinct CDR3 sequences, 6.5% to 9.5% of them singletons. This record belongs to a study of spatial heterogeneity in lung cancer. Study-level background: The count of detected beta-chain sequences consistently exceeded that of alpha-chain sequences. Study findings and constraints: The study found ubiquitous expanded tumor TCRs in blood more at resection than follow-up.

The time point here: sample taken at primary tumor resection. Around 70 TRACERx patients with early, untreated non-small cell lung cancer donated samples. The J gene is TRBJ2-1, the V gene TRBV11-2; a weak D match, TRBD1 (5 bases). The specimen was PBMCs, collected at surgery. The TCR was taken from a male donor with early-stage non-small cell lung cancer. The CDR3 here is CASSLAGEQFF. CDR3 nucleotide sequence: TGTGCCAGCAGCTTAGCAGGGGAGCAGTTCTTC.